This TCR beta chain was sequenced for a study of cytotoxic CD8 clonotypes in ibrutinib-treated CLL. The CDR3 length is 13 residues. Germline V gene data show CDR1 as SGHRS and CDR2 as YFSETQ. The V gene lost 4 bases and the J gene lost 7 bases, with 14 bases spanning the gap. Some clones are missing from TCRdb's copy, which holds only in-frame ones; the method was immunoSEQ multiplex PCR. Of about 300,000 clones detected, roughly 76% appear once; the ten largest clones hold roughly 5%. PBMCs that had been cryopreserved were the source of roughly 2.2 micrograms of genomic DNA for TCR beta libraries. The table lists this clone with a count of one.

This sequence joins TRBV5-1 and TRBJ1-1; D possibly corresponds to TRBD1 (5 bases). This clonotype was sampled from a human donor with chronic lymphocytic leukemia. The sample here was PBMCs, taken at disease progression, from a patient treated with ibrutinib. In DNA, the CDR3 is TGCGCCAGCAGCCCTTGGGGGATTGGTGAAGCTTTCTTT. It yields the protein CASSPWGIGEAFF.